Here is one T cell receptor beta chain with its context. Its antigen remains unidentified. The data originate from a study of response to subunit inactivated influenza vaccine. Findings of the study overall: Every seasonal influenza vaccination brings in few new T cells, the authors suggested.

TCRdb processed the RT-PCR reads anew with MiXCR; each CDR3 protein has one entry. The data show about 500,000 distinct CDR3 sequences, under 15% seen once. Per germline, CDR1 MNHEY and CDR2 SVGAGI. The CDR3 consists of 13 residues. Trimming pared 1 base from V and 6 bases from J, leaving 7 bases between. This clonotype was sampled from a man between 45 and 60 years old who received an inactivated influenza vaccine. The chain couples TRBV6-5 to TRBJ1-5; D call uncertain. The sample in question was PBMCs from blood, obtained roughly 47 days after vaccination. The CDR3 protein is CASSYWVFQPQHF. The DNA of the CDR3 is TGTGCCAGCAGTTACTGGGTTTTTCAGCCCCAGCATTTT.